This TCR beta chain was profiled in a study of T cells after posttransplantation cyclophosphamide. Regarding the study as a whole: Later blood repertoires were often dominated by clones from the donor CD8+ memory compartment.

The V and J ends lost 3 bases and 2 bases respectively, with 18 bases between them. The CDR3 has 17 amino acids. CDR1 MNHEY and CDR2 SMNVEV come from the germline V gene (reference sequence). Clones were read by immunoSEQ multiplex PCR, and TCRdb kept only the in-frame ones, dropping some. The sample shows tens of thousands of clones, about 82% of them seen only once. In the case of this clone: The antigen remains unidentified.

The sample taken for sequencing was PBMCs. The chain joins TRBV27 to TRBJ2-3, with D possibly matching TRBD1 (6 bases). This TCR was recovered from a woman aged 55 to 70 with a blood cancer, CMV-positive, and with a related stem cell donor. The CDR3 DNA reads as TGTGCCAGCAGTTTTGTGCGAAAAACAGGGTCCACAGATACGCAGTATTTT. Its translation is CASSFVRKTGSTDTQYF.